The table lists the clone carrying this TCR beta chain with many counts. What it binds is unknown. The DNA ends 3 residues before the CDR3 does, and the rest of the CDR3 is filled in from the germline J gene. This entry comes from a study of T cell clonality in common variable immunodeficiency. Notes on the study in general: CVID patient heterogeneity limited repertoire-clinical complication correlations.

Trimming took 4 bases from V and 0 from J; bases not matched to a gene: 10. Germline V lookup: CDR1 LGHNA, CDR2 YNFKEQ. The CDR3 is 17 amino acids. Produced via immunoSEQ multiplex PCR; TCRdb's table is partial and in-frame only. Observed in the sample are roughly 58,000 clones, none of them singletons. Patients and controls were mostly of Caucasian heritage. The clonotype originates from a person aged 18 to 70 in good health. Sequenced material: peripheral blood mononuclear cells. The rearrangement joins TRBV4-2 to TRBJ1-1, with 8 bases fitting TRBD1. The CDR3 loop reads CASSPIQGEYVNTEAFF. The CDR3 bases that were read are TGTGCCAGCAGCCCAATACAGGGGGAGTATGTGAACACTGAA.